This TCR beta chain comes out of a study of PD-L1 blockade in urothelial cancer. Study-wide context: The study recovered a median of roughly 150,000 T cells per blood sample.

Sequencing used immunoSEQ multiplex PCR; TCRdb keeps in-frame clones, though not all of them. The table includes approximately 110,000 clones, 70% to 85% detected once. The CDR3 is 18 amino acids. The germline V gene encodes CDR1 SSHAT and CDR2 FNYEAQ (reference sequence). To note about this clone: An end of the junction does not agree with germline; a read error may underlie this.

This clonotype was obtained from a man aged 50 to 60 with urothelial cancer. Here the sequenced sample was PBMCs, taken around atezolizumab (anti-PD-L1) treatment. This chain connects TRBV7-7 to TRBJ2-1; a possible D gene is TRBD2 (7 bases). In DNA, the CDR3 is TGTGCTAGCAGCTTAGCGCCTCTGTTAGGGGGAGGGGGCAATGAGCAGTTCTTC. This codes for CASSLAPLLGGGGNEQFF.